This TCR beta chain was documented in a study of T-cell memory formation after mild COVID-19 (dated by TCRdb to the early 2020s). Study-level background: TCR sequence clusters from the two donors were largely donor specific. The cohort comprised two young, previously healthy adult volunteers, one female and one male. In two donors, T-cell clones that expanded and contracted after mild COVID-19 were followed by sequencing TCRalpha and TCRbeta repertoires longitudinally.

Ficoll-Paque density gradient centrifugation was the method used to isolate PBMCs. This clonotype came up a few times. The antigen it binds to is not known. No base quality information exists; no much larger clone differs at one position. General study outcomes and caveats: SARS-CoV-2 specificity was not confirmed for the second-wave clones peaking on day 37. The detection of some responding clones in pre-infection memory suggests that pre-existing cross-reactive memory T cells joined the SARS-CoV-2 response. Contracting CD4+ clones were located mainly in the CM and EM memory subsets, whereas CD8+ clones were found to be enriched in EMRA. The study covered only a couple of mild cases, and larger cohorts including severe cases with pre-infection samples were considered necessary. From day 15 to 85, contracting clones showed balanced CD4/CD8 phenotypes, whereas a second wave of clones that expanded from day 15 to 37 leaned towards CD4+.

The listed sequencing device is Illumina NovaSeq 6000. TCRalpha and TCRbeta cDNA libraries were built by 5'RACE with constant-segment primers, adding sample barcodes and unique molecular identifiers. RNA was extracted from every sample with Trizol reagent. Amplification of the libraries took two PCR steps, and the second step added a second sample barcode plus Illumina TruSeq adapters. Sequencing of the libraries was done on an Illumina NovaSeq, producing 2 x 150 bp paired-end reads. Concerning the study's data processing: Reads were demultiplexed and collapsed into UMI-guided consensus sequences with migec v1.2.7. With mixcr v2.1.11, UMI consensuses were aligned to TRA and TRB V and J templates and assembled into clonotypes. A clonotype was counted as expanded or contracted only if both edgeR and NoisET called the change significant, with noise models trained on biological replicates. For edgeR calls, a false discovery rate-adjusted p below 0.01 and a log2 fold-change threshold of 1 were applied. As an exploratory analysis of dynamics, PCA with hierarchical clustering was applied to max-normalized trajectories of the 1000 most abundant clonotypes. Separately sequenced CD4+ and CD8+ repertoires were used to assign a CD4 or CD8 phenotype to each responding clone. Clones were called with MiXCR by TCRdb after fastp trimmed the public reads at Q25, and only in-frame beta chains were retained. Duplicate CDR3 protein sequences are folded into a single record with the most common DNA and genes. TCRdb's processing, not the authors', yielded these V and J calls. This sample is represented by hundreds of thousands of distinct CDR3 sequences; approximately 15% of them were singletons. More than 20% of the sample is in the top ten clones.

The sequencing input was PBMCs or a T cell subset sorted from them (not recorded which). This receptor was obtained from a man between 18 and 35 years old who had mild COVID-19 (a few samples of this study predate the infection). The sample titles of this study are shuffled in the database, so cell type and time point are left out; the donor was told from shared clones.

The CDR3 in this case is CASTRSLDTDTQYF. In nucleotide form, the sequence is TGTGCTTCTACTCGTAGTCTCGATACAGATACGCAGTATTTT. The sequence links TRBV19 to TRBJ2-3; the D gene cannot be resolved reliably. Taken from the germline V gene (reference sequence), the CDR1 and CDR2 loops are LNHDA and SQIVND. The CDR3 holds 14 amino acids from the cysteine to the phenylalanine. The retained sequence is limited to the CDR3, 42 bases, with the frame set at the first base.